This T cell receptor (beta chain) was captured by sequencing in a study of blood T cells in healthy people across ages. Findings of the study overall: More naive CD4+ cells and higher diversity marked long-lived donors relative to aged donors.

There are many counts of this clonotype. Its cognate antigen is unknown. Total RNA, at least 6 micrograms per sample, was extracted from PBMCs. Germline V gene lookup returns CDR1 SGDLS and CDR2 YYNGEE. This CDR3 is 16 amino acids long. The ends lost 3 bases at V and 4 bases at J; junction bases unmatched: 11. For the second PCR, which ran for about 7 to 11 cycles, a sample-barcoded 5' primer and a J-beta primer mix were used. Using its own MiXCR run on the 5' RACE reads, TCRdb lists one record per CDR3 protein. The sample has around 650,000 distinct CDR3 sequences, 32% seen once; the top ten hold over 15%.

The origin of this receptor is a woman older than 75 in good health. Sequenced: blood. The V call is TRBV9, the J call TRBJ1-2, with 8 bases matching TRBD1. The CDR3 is CASSDQTGDIIYGYTF. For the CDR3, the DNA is TGTGCCAGCAGCGATCAGACAGGGGATATTATCTATGGCTACACCTTC.